This entry lists 15 T cell receptor beta chains sequenced from one sample in a study of T-cell reconstitution after alpha-beta-depleted transplantation in children. A library of TCRbeta sequences, prepared with unique molecular identifiers, was generated. TCRdb reprocessed the PCR reads via MiXCR and lists one record per CDR3 protein. The sample shows about 110,000 distinct CDR3 sequences, over 9% of them seen only once. This material consisted of PBMCs, taken before TCRalphabeta/CD19-depleted stem cell transplant. Receptors originate from a boy aged 2 to 9 with acute lymphoblastic leukemia, due to receive a stem cell transplant.

The table lists this clonotype with a few counts. This rearrangement joins TRBV7-9 to TRBJ2-4; TRBD2 might be the D (5 bases). The V gene lost 5 bases and the J gene lost 1 base, with 12 bases spanning the gap. CDR3 length: 15 residues. CDR1 SEHNR and CDR2 FQNEAQ come from the germline V gene (reference sequence). The CDR3 here is CASSGRGLAKNIQYF. For the CDR3, the DNA is TGTGCCAGCAGCGGTCGAGGGCTGGCCAAAAACATTCAGTACTTC.

This clonotype showed up just a few times. V is TRBV6-1 and J is TRBJ2-5; 12 nucleotides match TRBD1. This CDR3 contains 17 residues. Looked up from germline, CDR1 is MNHNS and CDR2 is SASEGT. Trimming took 2 bases from V and 1 from J; bases not matched to a gene: 5. CDR3 protein: CASSELGTGGGQETQYF. CDR3 in DNA: TGTGCCAGCAGTGAACTGGGGACAGGGGGCGGCCAAGAGACCCAGTACTTC.

There are many counts of this clonotype. The genes are TRBV25-1 and TRBJ1-2; D is unresolved. This CDR3 has 13 residues. V lost 2 bases and J 4 bases, leaving 8 bases between the germline ends. Germline CDR1 reads MGHDK; CDR2 reads SYGVNS. The CDR3 loop is CASSENTAYGYTF. The CDR3, as DNA: TGTGCCAGCAGTGAAAATACAGCCTATGGCTACACCTTC.

This clonotype occurred a few times. J is TRBJ2-7 and V is TRBV18; D remains unclear. Germline CDR1 KGHSH, CDR2 LQKENI. The ends were cut back, 3 bases at V and 2 bases at J, with 2 bases in the middle. The CDR3 length is 11 residues. This chain's CDR3 is CASSPAYEQYF. The DNA for the CDR3 is TGTGCCAGCTCACCCGCCTACGAGCAGTACTTC.

This clonotype was seen only a few times. The chain has TRBV6-5 and TRBJ1-1; D is unresolved. Germline V CDR1 and CDR2: MNHEY, SVGAGI. Trimming took off 4 bases at V and 5 bases at J, with 20 bases between the two ends. The CDR3 has 16 amino acids. CDR3 sequence (DNA): TGTGCCAGCAGTTCTTACCTGGGCTCGGGAAGGACTGAAGCTTTCTTT. It encodes CASSSYLGSGRTEAFF.

In its sample, this clonotype was seen a few times. This chain uses TRBV28 with TRBJ2-3; tentative D call: TRBD2 (6 bases). The CDR3 runs to 15 residues. In germline, CDR1 is MDHEN, CDR2 SYDVKM. The germline V and J ends were trimmed by 3 bases and 6 bases, with 16 bases remaining between them. The CDR3 is CASSFRSGVGDTQYF. The CDR3 DNA follows: TGTGCCAGCAGTTTTCGTTCGGGAGTTGGTGATACGCAGTATTTT.

This clonotype has just a few counts. The rearrangement joins TRBV5-1 to TRBJ2-2, with a weak D call TRBD2 (5 bases). The ends were cut back, 4 bases at V and 1 base at J, with 11 bases in the middle. The V gene's germline CDR1 is SGHRS and CDR2 YFSETQ. The CDR3 has 15 amino acids. The CDR3 here is CASSRGNLNTGELFF. CDR3 nucleotides: TGCGCCAGCAGCCGAGGGAATCTGAACACCGGGGAGCTGTTTTTT.

The J gene is TRBJ2-7, the V gene TRBV4-1; TRBD1 or TRBD2 may be the D gene (5 bases each). Germline V CDR1 and CDR2: MGHRA, YSYEKL. V lost 4 bases and J 6 bases, leaving 16 bases between the germline ends. CDR3 length equals 14 residues. CDR3 nucleotides: TGCGCCAGCAGCCCCGCGGTTACTGGGGGCGAGCAGTACTTC. Its protein is CASSPAVTGGEQYF.

This clonotype came up many times. The J gene is TRBJ2-1, the V gene TRBV20-1; D ambiguous. V was cut by 6 bases and J by 7 bases, with 7 bases left in between. CDR3 length: 10 residues. Germline CDR1 DFQATT, CDR2 SNEGSKA (reference sequence). In DNA, the CDR3 is TGCAGTGCACTGCGAAATGAGCAGTTCTTC. Protein sequence: CSALRNEQFF.

This clonotype occurred a few times. This rearrangement joins TRBV5-4 to TRBJ2-3; 9 nucleotides match TRBD2. V lost 0 bases and J lost 2; bases outside the gene matches: 7. The length of the CDR3 is 17 residues. CDR1 and CDR2 from the germline V gene are SGHNT and YYREEE (reference sequence). This chain's CDR3 is CASSLDLREGVTDTQYF. The CDR3 DNA follows: TGTGCCAGCAGCTTGGACTTGCGGGAGGGAGTCACAGATACGCAGTATTTT.

This clonotype has more than one count but fewer than ten. The chain employs TRBV7-8 and TRBJ2-7; TRBD2 aligns across 10 bases. The CDR3 covers 15 residues. Germline trimming cut 0 bases from V and 5 bases from J; bases unmatched to any gene: 4. The germline V gene encodes CDR1 SGHVS and CDR2 FQNEAQ. The CDR3 nucleotides read TGTGCCAGCAGCTTAGCCTGGACTAGCGGCCACGAGCAGTACTTC. Amino acids: CASSLAWTSGHEQYF.

This clonotype was detected many times. The chain recombines TRBV7-2 with TRBJ2-3; D is perhaps TRBD2 (5 bases). Germline V CDR1 and CDR2: SGHTA, FQGNSA. The CDR3 has 14 residues. V gave up 1 base and J gave up 6 bases, with 11 bases separating them. The CDR3 nucleotides read TGTGCCAGCAGCTTAGGGACTTCTTGGGATACGCAGTATTTT. Its protein is CASSLGTSWDTQYF.

V and J are TRBV28 and TRBJ2-4, with D possibly matching TRBD2 (5 bases). Between the trimmed V and J ends, which lost 6 bases and 1 base, there was a span of 16 bases. Germline V lookup: CDR1 MDHEN, CDR2 SYDVKM. The CDR3 consists of 16 residues. CDR3 nucleotides: TGTGCCAGCAGACCCTACGCTGCGGGTGCCAAAAACATTCAGTACTTC. This encodes CASRPYAAGAKNIQYF.

This clonotype was counted a few times. The V call is TRBV9, the J call TRBJ2-7, with TRBD2 matching 8 bases. The junction had 7 bases not matched to a gene; V was cut back by 4 bases and J by 7 bases. Germline lookup yields CDR1 SGDLS and CDR2 YYNGEE. The CDR3 length is 13 residues. The CDR3 sequence is CASSPGTSKEQYF. In DNA, the CDR3 is TGTGCCAGCAGCCCCGGGACTAGTAAGGAGCAGTACTTC.

This clonotype was seen many times. CDR3 nucleotide sequence: TGCAGTGCGACGGAGACAGGGTTTGTTTCCTCTGGGGCCAACGTCCTGACTTTC. Residues: CSATETGFVSSGANVLTF. The chain joins TRBV20-1 to TRBJ2-6; TRBD1 matches 7 bases. Germline CDR1 and CDR2: DFQATT and SNEGSKA (reference sequence). The junction had 14 bases not matched to a gene; V was cut back by 6 bases and J by 0 bases. CDR3 length: 18 residues.